Following are 5 T cell receptor beta chains from one sample sequenced in a study of vaccination effects on CD4 cells after COVID-19. When 10 to 11 days of culture had elapsed, CD4+ T cells were isolated. Participants got two doses of BNT162b2 or mRNA-1273 vaccine. Method: immunoSEQ multiplex PCR; TCRdb's copy keeps in-frame clones and lacks some. Of around 50,000 clones detected, under 80% appear once; the ten largest clones hold roughly 7.2%. Their specific antigens are unknown. Sample: CD4+ T cells from PBMCs cultured without peptide, taken after COVID-19 vaccination. These receptors were obtained from a human donor who received a COVID-19 vaccine.

CDR3 sequence reads: CASSPPSVQETQYF. The DNA for the CDR3 is TGTGCCAGCTCACCACCTAGCGTACAAGAGACCCAGTACTTC. V gene TRBV18 combines with J gene TRBJ2-5; maybe TRBD2 (5 bases). The V gene's germline CDR1 is KGHSH and CDR2 LQKENI. The CDR3 sequence is 14 residues long. Between the trimmed V and J ends, which lost 0 bases and 2 bases, there was a span of 7 bases.

The chain combines TRBV3-1 (or the pseudogene TRBV3-2) with TRBJ1-6, with D unresolved. Trimming left V 1 base short and J 10 bases short, with 14 bases between. Germline V CDR1 and CDR2: LGHDT, YNNKEL (reference sequence). The CDR3 is 15 residues long. The CDR3 DNA sequence: TGTGCCAGCAGCCAAGTCAAGTCTGAAGCCTCACCCCTCCACTTT. It yields the protein CASSQVKSEASPLHF.

The chain is built from TRBV30 and TRBJ2-7; no reliable D call. In germline, CDR1 is GTSNPN, CDR2 SVGIG (reference sequence). This CDR3 contains 12 residues. Trimming left V 5 bases short and J 5 bases short, with 13 bases between. The CDR3 is CAWASGSHEQYF. CDR3 coding DNA: TGTGCCTGGGCATCTGGGTCCCACGAGCAGTACTTC.

The chain combines TRBV5-6 with TRBJ1-2; no clear D gene. Trimming took 4 bases from V and 5 from J, leaving 12 bases between them. There are 13 residues in the CDR3. Germline assignment: CDR1 SGHDT and CDR2 YYEEEE. CDR3 sequence reads: CASSGEDRYGYTF. The CDR3 nucleotides are TGTGCCAGCAGCGGGGAGGATAGATATGGCTACACCTTC.

This clone was seen more than once but under ten times. One end of the junction does not line up with germline, which may come from a read error. This rearrangement joins TRBV10-3 to TRBJ2-1; D gene uncertain. CDR3 length: 13 residues. In germline, CDR1 is ENHRY, CDR2 SYGVKD. CDR3: CAISPDTTLTHIF. The CDR3 DNA reads TGTGCCATCAGTCCTGACACGACCCTCACTCACATCTTC.